The 12 T cell receptor beta chains below all came from one sample that was sequenced in a study of blood T cells in healthy people across ages. Then a second PCR, running about 6 to 12 cycles, was carried out with a sample-barcoded 5' primer and a J-beta primer mix. TCRdb re-derived calls from the 5' RACE reads in MiXCR, one entry per CDR3 protein. The table has hundreds of thousands of distinct CDR3 sequences, approximately 30% seen once; the top ten hold 15%. Material: blood. These receptors were collected from a woman aged 80 or older in good health.

This clonotype was seen ten or more times. The rearrangement links TRBV5-5 to TRBJ1-6, with no clear D. V lost 4 bases, J lost 0 bases, and 14 bases lay in between. CDR1 is SGHKS, CDR2 YYEKEE, per germline (reference sequence). The CDR3 is made up of 17 amino acids. CDR3 protein: CASSAYRGSSYNSPLHF. In nucleotides, the CDR3 is TGTGCCAGCAGCGCGTACCGGGGATCCTCCTATAATTCACCCCTCCACTTT.

This clonotype was detected many times. CDR3 residues: CASSLVSGGNEQYF. CDR3 bases: TGTGCCAGCAGCTTAGTCTCAGGGGGCAACGAGCAGTACTTC. This chain connects TRBV11-2 to TRBJ2-7; 8 positions agree with TRBD1. The junction had 4 bases not matched to a gene; V was cut back by 1 base and J by 5 bases. Germline lookup yields CDR1 SGHAT and CDR2 FQNNGV. CDR3 length equals 14 residues.

In this sample, this clonotype turned up many times. J is TRBJ1-2 and V is TRBV7-8; no reliable D call. Germline CDR1 reads SGHVS; CDR2 reads FQNEAQ. This CDR3 contains 13 residues. Trimming left V 5 bases short and J 5 bases short, with 12 bases between. CDR3 region: CASSLAGYYGYTF. The CDR3 DNA is TGTGCCAGCAGCCTTGCGGGGTATTATGGCTACACCTTC.

The table lists this clonotype with many counts. The chain is built from TRBV29-1 and TRBJ2-5, with 7 bases that match TRBD1. V lost 3 bases and J lost 2; bases outside the gene matches: 9. Germline CDR1 SQVTM, CDR2 ANQGSEA. The CDR3 spans 15 residues. As DNA, the CDR3 is TGCAGCGTTGATAGGGTGGACAGGCCGCAAGAGACCCAGTACTTC. Translated: CSVDRVDRPQETQYF.

This clonotype came up a few times. The V gene is TRBV10-3, the J gene TRBJ2-1; 8 bases fit TRBD2. The CDR3 loop spans 16 amino acids. Germline CDR1 ENHRY, CDR2 SYGVKD. Trimming took 4 bases from V and 1 from J; bases not matched to a gene: 6. The CDR3 region has the DNA TGTGCCATCAGTGGCCCCCGGGGGGGGTCCTACAATGAGCAGTTCTTC. It encodes CAISGPRGGSYNEQFF.

The chain uses TRBV5-1 and TRBJ1-2, with 10 nucleotides matching TRBD1. Germline values: CDR1 SGHRS, CDR2 YFSETQ. Trimming cost V 4 bases and J 8 bases; bases outside gene matches: 11. CDR3 length equals 15 residues. The CDR3: CASSTSGTGVEGYTF. The DNA for the CDR3 is TGCGCCAGCAGCACCTCCGGGACAGGGGTGGAAGGCTACACCTTC.

In this sample, this clonotype turned up many times. The rearrangement links TRBV5-5 to TRBJ2-1, with D unresolved. CDR1 is SGHKS, CDR2 YYEKEE, per germline (reference sequence). V was cut by 3 bases and J by 9 bases, with 10 bases left in between. The CDR3 length is 12 residues. CDR3 in amino acids: CASSSSSSEQFF. As DNA, the CDR3 is TGTGCCAGCAGCTCTAGTAGTTCTGAGCAGTTCTTC.

This clonotype occurred many times. The chain uses TRBV5-1 and TRBJ1-2; a weak D match, TRBD1 (6 bases). Between the trimmed V and J ends, which lost 4 bases and 9 bases, there was a span of 22 bases. The germline V gene encodes CDR1 SGHRS and CDR2 YFSETQ. This CDR3 comprises 15 residues. The CDR3 loop is CASSPDPTGTRRYTF. In nucleotides, the CDR3 is TGCGCCAGCAGCCCGGACCCGACAGGCACGAGGCGCTACACCTTC.

This clonotype was seen only a few times. The J gene is TRBJ1-1, the V gene TRBV6-5, with 7 bases that match TRBD1. Germline V gene lookup returns CDR1 MNHEY and CDR2 SVGAGI. The CDR3 consists of 14 residues. V lost 5 bases, J lost 5 bases, and 8 bases stayed unmatched. In nucleotides, the CDR3 is TGTGCCAGCAGTCCCCCAAGGGGGCAAACTGAAGCTTTCTTT. It translates to CASSPPRGQTEAFF.

This clonotype has a handful of counts. The rearrangement links TRBV6-5 to TRBJ1-1; TRBD1 might be the D (5 bases). CDR1 is MNHEY, CDR2 SVGAGI, per germline. The CDR3 extends over 14 amino acids. With 10 bases removed from V and 0 bases from J, the gap between germline ends came to 15 bases. CDR3: CATPMDTLNTEAFF. DNA of the CDR3: TGTGCCACCCCCATGGACACGCTGAACACTGAAGCTTTCTTT.

This clonotype was observed at least ten times. The chain combines TRBV11-1 with TRBJ2-3; 9 bases fit TRBD2. This CDR3 has 15 residues. Germline trimming cut 3 bases from V and 2 bases from J; bases unmatched to any gene: 3. In germline, CDR1 is SGHAT, CDR2 FQDESV (reference sequence). The CDR3 spells CASSFSGGYTDTQYF. CDR3 sequence (DNA): TGTGCCAGCAGCTTTAGCGGGGGATACACAGATACGCAGTATTTT.

Points on this clonotype: One junction end does not reproduce the germline sequence, and a read error may be involved. V gene TRBV11-3 combines with J gene TRBJ2-1; no reliable D call. Germline-derived CDR1 and CDR2 are SGHNT and YENEEA. The CDR3 consists of 14 residues. The CDR3 region has the DNA TGTGCCAACAGCTTAGAAGGTAGATACAATGAGCAGTTCTTC. Translating gives CANSLEGRYNEQFF.